Below, 9 T cell receptor beta chains from the same sample are listed, as sequenced in a study of molecular identifiers for immune sequencing clone quantification. TCRdb reprocessed the PCR reads via MiXCR and lists one record per CDR3 protein. The repertoire has approximately 680,000 distinct CDR3 sequences, about 25% of them found once; the top ten carry about 0.81%. The sample taken for sequencing was naive CD8+ T cells from blood, with Jurkat cell RNA spiked in. Described subset: FACS-sorted CD8+CD4-CCR7+CD45RA+ naive T cells. Receptors were obtained from a human donor in good health. Some libraries in this study had Jurkat cell RNA spiked in.

This clonotype has more than one count but fewer than ten. V and J are TRBV28 and TRBJ1-5; D is unclear. The CDR3 extends over 16 amino acids. V gave up 3 bases and J gave up 0 bases, with 12 bases separating them. Germline V lookup: CDR1 MDHEN, CDR2 SYDVKM. The CDR3 region is CASSLRQSPSNQPQHF. The CDR3 DNA reads TGTGCCAGCAGTTTGCGGCAAAGCCCTAGCAATCAGCCCCAGCATTTT.

About this clonotype: Possible read error: a much larger clone is one base away. The chain uses TRBV4-1 and TRBJ1-1; no reliable D call. This CDR3 has 15 residues. The germline V gene has CDR1 MGHRA and CDR2 YSYEKL. This chain's CDR3 is CASSQDPGPNIEAFF. The CDR3 DNA follows: TGCGCCAGCAGCCAAGATCCGGGTCCAAACATTGAAGCTTTCTTT.

Remarks on this clonotype: A much larger clone is a single base away; this may be a read error. V is TRBV20-1 and J is TRBJ2-7; 11 bases fit TRBD2. Germline V CDR1 and CDR2: DFQATT, SNEGSKA (reference sequence). This CDR3 spans 15 amino acids. For the CDR3, the DNA is TGCGGTGCTAGAGGAACTAGCGGGAGAGTTGGGGAGCAGTACTTC. It is translated as CGARGTSGRVGEQYF.

This clonotype was seen only a few times. This chain connects TRBV9 to TRBJ2-3; 8 nucleotides align to TRBD2. Germline V gene lookup returns CDR1 SGDLS and CDR2 YYNGEE. This CDR3 has 18 amino acids. V lost 3 bases, J lost 2 bases, and 14 bases stayed unmatched. In DNA form, the CDR3 reads TGTGCCAGCAGCGCCAGGGTCTCCGGGACTAGAAACACAGATACGCAGTATTTT. The encoded protein is CASSARVSGTRNTDTQYF.

This clonotype was seen ten or more times. The V call is TRBV2, the J call TRBJ1-1, with D possibly being TRBD1 (5 bases). CDR3 size: 15 residues. CDR1 and CDR2 from the germline V gene are SNHLY and FYNNEI. V was shortened by 1 base and J by 2 bases, with 11 bases between the two germline ends. CDR3 coding DNA: TGTGCCAGCAGTGAAGGTGGGGGGATTAACACTGAAGCTTTCTTT. Translating it yields CASSEGGGINTEAFF.

The chain carries TRBV29-1 and TRBJ2-7; D uncertain. Germline CDR1 is SQVTM and CDR2 is ANQGSEA. The CDR3 extends over 14 amino acids. Trimming removed 6 bases at V and 3 bases at J, with 18 bases between. Here the CDR3 DNA reads TGCAGCGTCTATGACGACGAGGCATTCTACGAGCAGTACTTC. Translated, it gives CSVYDDEAFYEQYF.

This clonotype was counted at least ten times. The J gene is TRBJ2-1, the V gene TRBV7-9; D is tentatively TRBD1 or TRBD2 (7 bases each). The germline V gene has CDR1 SEHNR and CDR2 FQNEAQ (reference sequence). The CDR3 length is 11 residues. V was shortened by 6 bases and J by 13 bases, with 13 bases between the two germline ends. The CDR3 DNA follows: TGTGCCAGCAGAGCGGGACAGCCCCAGTTCTTC. Protein product: CASRAGQPQFF.

The chain joins TRBV19 to TRBJ2-7, with D hard to call. CDR3 size: 13 residues. Germline values: CDR1 LNHDA, CDR2 SQIVND (reference sequence). V gave up 4 bases and J gave up 9 bases, with 16 bases separating them. The CDR3 sequence is CASSRLHRQAQYF. The CDR3 coding sequence is TGTGCCAGTAGTAGACTCCACCGGCAGGCGCAGTACTTC.

For this clonotype: The CDR3 ends on some other residue instead of the conserved phenylalanine or tryptophan, so this is likely a read error. The chain recombines TRBV5-6 with TRBJ2-1, with TRBD2 matching over 11 bases. V shed 4 bases and J 3 bases; nucleotides not matched to a gene: 6. Looked up from germline, CDR1 is SGHDT and CDR2 is YYEEEE. The CDR3 covers 16 residues. The CDR3 reads CASSPGLAELYNEQFL. CDR3 DNA: TGTGCCAGCAGCCCGGGACTAGCGGAGCTCTACAATGAGCAGTTCCTC.